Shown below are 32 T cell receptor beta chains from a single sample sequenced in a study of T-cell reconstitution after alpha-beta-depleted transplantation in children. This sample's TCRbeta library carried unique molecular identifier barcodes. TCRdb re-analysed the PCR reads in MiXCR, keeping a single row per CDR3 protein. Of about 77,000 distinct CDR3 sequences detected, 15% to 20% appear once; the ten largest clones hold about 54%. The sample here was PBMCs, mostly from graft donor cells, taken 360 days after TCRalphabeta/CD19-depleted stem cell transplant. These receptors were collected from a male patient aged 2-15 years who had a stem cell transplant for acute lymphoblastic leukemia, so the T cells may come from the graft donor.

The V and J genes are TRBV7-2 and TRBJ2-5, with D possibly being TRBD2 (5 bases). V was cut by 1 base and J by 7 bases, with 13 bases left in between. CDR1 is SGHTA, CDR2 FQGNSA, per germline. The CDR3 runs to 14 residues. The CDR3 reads CASSLGGSSGTQYF. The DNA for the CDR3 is TGTGCCAGCAGCTTAGGAGGGTCATCAGGGACCCAGTACTTC.

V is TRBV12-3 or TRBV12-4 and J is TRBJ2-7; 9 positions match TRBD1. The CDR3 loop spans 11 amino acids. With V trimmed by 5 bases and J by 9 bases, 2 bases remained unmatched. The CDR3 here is CASSNRGRQYF. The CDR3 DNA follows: TGTGCCAGCAGTAACAGGGGGCGGCAGTACTTC.

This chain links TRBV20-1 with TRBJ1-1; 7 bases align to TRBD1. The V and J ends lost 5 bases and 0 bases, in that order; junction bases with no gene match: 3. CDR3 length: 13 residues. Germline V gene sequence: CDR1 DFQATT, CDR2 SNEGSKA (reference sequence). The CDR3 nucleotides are TGCAGTGCTGCACAGGGGATGAACACTGAAGCTTTCTTT. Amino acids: CSAAQGMNTEAFF.

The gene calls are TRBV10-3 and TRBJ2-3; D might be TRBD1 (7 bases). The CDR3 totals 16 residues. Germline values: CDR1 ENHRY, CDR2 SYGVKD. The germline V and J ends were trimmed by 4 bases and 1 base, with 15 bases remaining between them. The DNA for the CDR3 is TGTGCCATCAGTGGTCGGAGGGGGCGTCGCACAGATACGCAGTATTTT. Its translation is CAISGRRGRRTDTQYF.

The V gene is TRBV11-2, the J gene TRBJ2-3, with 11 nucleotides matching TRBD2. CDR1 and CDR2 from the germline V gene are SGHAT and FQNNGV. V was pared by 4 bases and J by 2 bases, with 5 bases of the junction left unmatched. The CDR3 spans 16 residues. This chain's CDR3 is CASSSGTSGPTDTQYF. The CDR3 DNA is TGTGCCAGCAGCTCCGGGACTAGCGGTCCCACAGATACGCAGTATTTT.

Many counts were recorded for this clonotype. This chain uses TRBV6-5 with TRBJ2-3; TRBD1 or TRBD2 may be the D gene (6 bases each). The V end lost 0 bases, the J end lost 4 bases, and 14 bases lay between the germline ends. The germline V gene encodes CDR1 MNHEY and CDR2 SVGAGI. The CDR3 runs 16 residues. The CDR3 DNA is TGTGCCAGCAGTTACTCGGGCCGGGGGCTATCAGATACGCAGTATTTT. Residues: CASSYSGRGLSDTQYF.

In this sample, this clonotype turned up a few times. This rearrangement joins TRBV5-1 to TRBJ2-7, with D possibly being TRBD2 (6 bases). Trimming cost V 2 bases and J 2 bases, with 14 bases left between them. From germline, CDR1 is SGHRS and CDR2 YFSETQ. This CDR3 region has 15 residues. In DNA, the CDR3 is TGCGCCAGCAGCTTAGACGGGACGGGGGCCTACGAGCAGTACTTC. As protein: CASSLDGTGAYEQYF. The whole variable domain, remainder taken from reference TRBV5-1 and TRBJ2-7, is KAGVTQTPRYLIKTRGQQVTLSCSPISGHRSVSWYQQTPGQGLQFLFEYFSETQRNKGNFPGRFSGRQFSNSRSEMNVSTLELGDSALYLCASSLDGTGAYEQYFGPGTRLTVT.

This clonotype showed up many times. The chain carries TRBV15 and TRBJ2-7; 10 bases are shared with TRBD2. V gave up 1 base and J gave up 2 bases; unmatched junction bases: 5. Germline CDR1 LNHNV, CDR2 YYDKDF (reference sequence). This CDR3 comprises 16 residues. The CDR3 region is CATSRGSLAGAYEQYF. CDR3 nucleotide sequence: TGTGCCACCAGCAGAGGTTCTCTAGCGGGAGCCTACGAGCAGTACTTC.

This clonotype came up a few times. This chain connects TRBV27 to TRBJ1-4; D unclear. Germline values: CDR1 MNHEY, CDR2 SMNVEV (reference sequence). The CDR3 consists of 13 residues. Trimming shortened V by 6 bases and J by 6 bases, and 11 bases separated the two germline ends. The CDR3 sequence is CASRDWLDEKLFF. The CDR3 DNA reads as TGTGCCAGCAGGGACTGGTTAGATGAAAAACTGTTTTTT.

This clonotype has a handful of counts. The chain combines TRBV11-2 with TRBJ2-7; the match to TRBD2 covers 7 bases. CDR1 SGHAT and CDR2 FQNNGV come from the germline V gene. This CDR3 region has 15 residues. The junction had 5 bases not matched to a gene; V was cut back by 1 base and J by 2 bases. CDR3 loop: CASSLAGTKTYEQYF. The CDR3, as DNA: TGTGCCAGCAGCTTAGCCGGGACTAAGACCTACGAGCAGTACTTC.

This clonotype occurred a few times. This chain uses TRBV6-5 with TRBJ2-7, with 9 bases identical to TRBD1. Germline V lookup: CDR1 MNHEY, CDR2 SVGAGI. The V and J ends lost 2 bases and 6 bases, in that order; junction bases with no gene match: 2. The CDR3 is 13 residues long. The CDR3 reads CASSYVQGAEQYF. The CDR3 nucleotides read TGTGCCAGCAGTTACGTACAGGGGGCCGAGCAGTACTTC.

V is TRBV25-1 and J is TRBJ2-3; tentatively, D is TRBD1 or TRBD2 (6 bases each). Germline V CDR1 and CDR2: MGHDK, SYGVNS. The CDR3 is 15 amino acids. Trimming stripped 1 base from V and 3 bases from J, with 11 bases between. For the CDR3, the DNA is TGTGCCAGCAGTGAATTTCGGGGGCCGACAGATACGCAGTATTTT. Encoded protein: CASSEFRGPTDTQYF.

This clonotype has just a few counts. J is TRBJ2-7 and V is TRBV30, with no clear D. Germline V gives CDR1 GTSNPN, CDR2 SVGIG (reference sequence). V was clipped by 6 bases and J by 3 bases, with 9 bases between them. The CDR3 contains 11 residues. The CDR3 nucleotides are TGTGCCTGTACGTGGAACTACGAGCAGTACTTC. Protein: CACTWNYEQYF.

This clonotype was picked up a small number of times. The CDR3 region has the DNA TGTGCCAGCAGCTTATACGAGCGGGAGTCCTACAATGAGCAGTTCTTC. It specifies CASSLYERESYNEQFF. The J gene is TRBJ2-1, the V gene TRBV11-1, with 8 bases fitting TRBD2. The CDR3 has 16 residues. Losses at the gene ends were 2 bases for V and 1 base for J; bases not matched to a gene: 4. Germline CDR1 is SGHAT and CDR2 is FQDESV (reference sequence).

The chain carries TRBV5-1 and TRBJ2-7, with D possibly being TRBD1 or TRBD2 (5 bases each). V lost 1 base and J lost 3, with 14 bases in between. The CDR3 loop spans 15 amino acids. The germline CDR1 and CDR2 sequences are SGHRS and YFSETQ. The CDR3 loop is CASSLQGVEGYEQYF. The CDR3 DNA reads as TGCGCCAGCAGCTTGCAGGGCGTAGAGGGCTACGAGCAGTACTTC.

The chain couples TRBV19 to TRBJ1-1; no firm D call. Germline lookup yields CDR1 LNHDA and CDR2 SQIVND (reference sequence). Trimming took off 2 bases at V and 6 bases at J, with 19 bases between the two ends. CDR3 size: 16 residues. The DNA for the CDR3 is TGTGCCAGTAGTATACTCCGGCAAACGACCAGCCCTGAAGCTTTCTTT. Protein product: CASSILRQTTSPEAFF.

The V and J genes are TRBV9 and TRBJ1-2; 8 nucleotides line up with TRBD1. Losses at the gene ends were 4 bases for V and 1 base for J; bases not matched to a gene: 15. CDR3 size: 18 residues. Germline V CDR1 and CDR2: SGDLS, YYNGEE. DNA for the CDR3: TGTGCCAGCAGCTTACACCAGGGGGCGCCGAGGGTTAACTATGGCTACACCTTC. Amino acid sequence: CASSLHQGAPRVNYGYTF.

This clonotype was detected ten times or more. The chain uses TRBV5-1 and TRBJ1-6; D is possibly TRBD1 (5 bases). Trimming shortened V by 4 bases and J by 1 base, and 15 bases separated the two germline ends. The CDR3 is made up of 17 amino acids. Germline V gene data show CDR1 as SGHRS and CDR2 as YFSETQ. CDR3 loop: CASSTMGRESYNSPLHF. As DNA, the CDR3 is TGCGCCAGCAGCACCATGGGCAGGGAATCCTATAATTCACCCCTCCACTTT.

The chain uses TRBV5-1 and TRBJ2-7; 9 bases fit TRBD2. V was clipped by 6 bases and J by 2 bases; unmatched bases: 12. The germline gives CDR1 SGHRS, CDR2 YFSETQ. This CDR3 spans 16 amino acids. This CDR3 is CASTPKASGITYEQYF. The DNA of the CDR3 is TGCGCCAGCACTCCGAAGGCTAGCGGGATTACCTACGAGCAGTACTTC. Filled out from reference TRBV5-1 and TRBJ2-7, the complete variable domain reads KAGVTQTPRYLIKTRGQQVTLSCSPISGHRSVSWYQQTPGQGLQFLFEYFSETQRNKGNFPGRFSGRQFSNSRSEMNVSTLELGDSALYLCASTPKASGITYEQYFGPGTRLTVT.

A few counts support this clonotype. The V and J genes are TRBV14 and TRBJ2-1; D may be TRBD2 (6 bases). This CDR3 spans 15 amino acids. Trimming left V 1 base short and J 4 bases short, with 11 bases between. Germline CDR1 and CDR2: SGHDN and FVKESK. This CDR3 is CASSQVSGSYNEQFF. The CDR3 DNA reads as TGTGCCAGCAGCCAAGTTAGCGGTTCTTACAATGAGCAGTTCTTC. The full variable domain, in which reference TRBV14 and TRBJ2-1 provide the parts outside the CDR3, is EAGVTQFPSHSVIEKGQTVTLRCDPISGHDNLYWYRRVMGKEIKFLLHFVKESKQDESGMPNNRFLAERTGGTYSTLKVQPAELEDSGVYFCASSQVSGSYNEQFFGPGTRLTVL.

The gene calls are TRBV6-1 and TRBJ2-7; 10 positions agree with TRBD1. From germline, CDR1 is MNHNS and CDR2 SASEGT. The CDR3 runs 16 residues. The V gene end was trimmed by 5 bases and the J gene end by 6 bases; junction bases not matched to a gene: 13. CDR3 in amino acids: CASSSQSGTGVSEQYF. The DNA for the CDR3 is TGTGCCAGCAGTAGCCAGTCGGGGACAGGGGTATCCGAGCAGTACTTC.

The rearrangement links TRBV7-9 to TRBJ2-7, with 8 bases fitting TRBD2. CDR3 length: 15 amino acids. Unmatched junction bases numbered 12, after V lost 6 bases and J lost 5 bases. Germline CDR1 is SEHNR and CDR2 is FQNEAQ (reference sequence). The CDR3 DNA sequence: TGTGCCAGCAGAGCCAACGTTCTAGCGGGCAACGAGCAGTACTTC. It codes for CASRANVLAGNEQYF.

The CDR3 DNA reads as TGCGCCAGCAGCGTACTAGCGGGAGGAAGCAATGAGCAGTTCTTC. Translated, it gives CASSVLAGGSNEQFF. The rearrangement links TRBV5-1 to TRBJ2-1; 12 bases agree with TRBD2. The germline CDR1 and CDR2 sequences are SGHRS and YFSETQ. Losses at the gene ends were 4 bases for V and 6 bases for J; bases not matched to a gene: 5. This CDR3 is 15 amino acids long.

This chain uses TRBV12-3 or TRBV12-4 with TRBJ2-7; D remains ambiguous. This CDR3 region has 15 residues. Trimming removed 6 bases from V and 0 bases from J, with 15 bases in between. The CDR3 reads CASSPRRFRSYEQYF. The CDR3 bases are TGTGCCAGCAGCCCCCGCCGCTTCCGCTCCTACGAGCAGTACTTC.

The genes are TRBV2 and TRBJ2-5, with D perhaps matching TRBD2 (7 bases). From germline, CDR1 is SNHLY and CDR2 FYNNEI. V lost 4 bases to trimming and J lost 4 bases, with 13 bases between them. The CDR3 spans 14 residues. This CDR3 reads CASSVGGQGETQYF. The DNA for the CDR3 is TGTGCCAGCAGTGTCGGGGGGCAAGGAGAGACCCAGTACTTC.

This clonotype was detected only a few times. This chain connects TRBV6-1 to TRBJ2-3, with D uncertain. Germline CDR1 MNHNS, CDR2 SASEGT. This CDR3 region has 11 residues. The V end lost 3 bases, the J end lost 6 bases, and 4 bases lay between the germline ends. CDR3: CASSDWDTQYF. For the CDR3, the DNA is TGTGCCAGCAGTGACTGGGATACGCAGTATTTT.

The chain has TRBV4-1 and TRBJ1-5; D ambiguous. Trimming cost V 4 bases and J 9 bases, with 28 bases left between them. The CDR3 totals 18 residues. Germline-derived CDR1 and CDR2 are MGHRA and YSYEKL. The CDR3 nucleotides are TGCGCCAGCAGCCCTGAACCCCATGTCGGGCAGGCTGGGTGGCCCCAGCATTTT. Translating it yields CASSPEPHVGQAGWPQHF.

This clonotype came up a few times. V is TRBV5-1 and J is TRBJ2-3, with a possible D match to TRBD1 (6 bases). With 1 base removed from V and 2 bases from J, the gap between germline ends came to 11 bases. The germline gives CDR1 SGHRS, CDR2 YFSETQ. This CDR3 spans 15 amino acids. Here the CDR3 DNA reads TGCGCCAGCAGCTTGTTGGGGGCTGACACAGATACGCAGTATTTT. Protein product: CASSLLGADTDTQYF.

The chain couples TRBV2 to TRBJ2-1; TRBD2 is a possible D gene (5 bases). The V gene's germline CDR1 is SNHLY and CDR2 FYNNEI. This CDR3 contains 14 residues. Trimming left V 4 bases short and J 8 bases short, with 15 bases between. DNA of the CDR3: TGTGCCAGCAGTGTAGCGAGGAAGTACCATGAGCAGTTCTTC. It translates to CASSVARKYHEQFF.

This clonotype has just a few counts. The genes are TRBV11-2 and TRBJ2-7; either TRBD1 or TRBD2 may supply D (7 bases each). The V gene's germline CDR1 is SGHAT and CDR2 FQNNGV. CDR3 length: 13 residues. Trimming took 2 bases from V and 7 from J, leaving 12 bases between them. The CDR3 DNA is TGTGCCAGCAGCTTACCCAGGGGGGGGGAGCAGTACTTC. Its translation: CASSLPRGGEQYF.

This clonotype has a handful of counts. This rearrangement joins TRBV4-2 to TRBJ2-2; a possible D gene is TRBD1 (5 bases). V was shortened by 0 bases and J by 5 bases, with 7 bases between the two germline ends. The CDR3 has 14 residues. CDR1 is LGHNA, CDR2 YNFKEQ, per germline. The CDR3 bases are TGTGCCAGCAGCCAAGATAAGGGGACCGGGGAGCTGTTTTTT. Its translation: CASSQDKGTGELFF.

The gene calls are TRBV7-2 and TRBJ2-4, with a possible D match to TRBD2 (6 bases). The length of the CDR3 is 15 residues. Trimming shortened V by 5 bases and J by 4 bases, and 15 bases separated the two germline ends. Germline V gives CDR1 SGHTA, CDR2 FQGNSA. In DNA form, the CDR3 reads TGTGCCAGCAGCCGGGACTGGAGGACTAAAAACATTCAGTACTTC. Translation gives CASSRDWRTKNIQYF.